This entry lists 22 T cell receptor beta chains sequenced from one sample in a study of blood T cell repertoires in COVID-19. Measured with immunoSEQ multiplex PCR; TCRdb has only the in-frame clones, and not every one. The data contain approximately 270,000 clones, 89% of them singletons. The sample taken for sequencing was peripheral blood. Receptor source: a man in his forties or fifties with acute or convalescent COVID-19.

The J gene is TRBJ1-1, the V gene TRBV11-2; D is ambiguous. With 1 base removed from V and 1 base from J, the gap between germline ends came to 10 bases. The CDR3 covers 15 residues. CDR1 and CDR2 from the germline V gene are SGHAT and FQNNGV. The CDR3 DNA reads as TGTGCCAGCAGCTTAGTGGAGGGAGGGAACACTGAAGCTTTCTTT. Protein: CASSLVEGGNTEAFF.

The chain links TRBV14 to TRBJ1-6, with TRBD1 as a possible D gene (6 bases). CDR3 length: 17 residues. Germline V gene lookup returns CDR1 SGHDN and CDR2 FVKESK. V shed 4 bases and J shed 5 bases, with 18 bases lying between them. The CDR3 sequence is CASSPWGGRGDNSPLHF. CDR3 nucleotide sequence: TGTGCCAGCAGCCCCTGGGGGGGCAGGGGAGATAATTCACCCCTCCACTTT.

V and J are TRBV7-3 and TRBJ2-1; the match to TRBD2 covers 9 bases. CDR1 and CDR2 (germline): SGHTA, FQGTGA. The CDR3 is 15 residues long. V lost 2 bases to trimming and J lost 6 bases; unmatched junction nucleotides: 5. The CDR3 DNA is TGTGCCAGCAGCTTAGTAGCGGGGGTCATCAATGAGCAGTTCTTC. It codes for CASSLVAGVINEQFF.

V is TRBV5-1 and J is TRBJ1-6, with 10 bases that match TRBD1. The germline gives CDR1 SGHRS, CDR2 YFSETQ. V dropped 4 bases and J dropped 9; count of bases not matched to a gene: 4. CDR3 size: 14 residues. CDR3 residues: CASSPDRGRSPLHF. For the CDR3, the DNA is TGCGCCAGCAGCCCAGACAGGGGGCGTTCACCCCTCCACTTT.

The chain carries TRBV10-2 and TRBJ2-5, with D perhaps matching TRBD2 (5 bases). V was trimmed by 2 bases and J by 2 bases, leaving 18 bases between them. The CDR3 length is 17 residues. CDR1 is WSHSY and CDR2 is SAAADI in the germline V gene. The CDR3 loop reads CASSEGLVPRRQETQYF. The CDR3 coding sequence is TGCGCCAGCAGTGAGGGTTTGGTTCCAAGGAGGCAAGAGACCCAGTACTTC.

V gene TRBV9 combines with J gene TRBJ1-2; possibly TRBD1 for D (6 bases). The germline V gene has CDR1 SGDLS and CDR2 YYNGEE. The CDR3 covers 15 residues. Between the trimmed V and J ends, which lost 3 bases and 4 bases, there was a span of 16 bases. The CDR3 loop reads CASSDYVDRRYGYTF. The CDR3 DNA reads TGTGCCAGCAGCGATTACGTTGACAGGCGCTATGGCTACACCTTC.

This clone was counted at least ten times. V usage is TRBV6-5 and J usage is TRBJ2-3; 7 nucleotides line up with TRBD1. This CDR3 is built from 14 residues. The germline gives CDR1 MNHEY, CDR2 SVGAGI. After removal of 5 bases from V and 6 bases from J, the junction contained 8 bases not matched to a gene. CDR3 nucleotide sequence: TGTGCCAGCAGTCTCAGGGGGTTAGGGGATACGCAGTATTTT. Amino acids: CASSLRGLGDTQYF.

The chain's CDR3 is CSAAGAYEQYF. The CDR3 DNA reads TGCAGTGCGGCGGGAGCTTACGAGCAGTACTTC. The chain carries TRBV20-1 and TRBJ2-7, with TRBD2 identical over 7 bases. The CDR3 length is 11 residues. Germline lookup yields CDR1 DFQATT and CDR2 SNEGSKA (reference sequence). Trimming at V came to 6 bases and at J to 4 bases, leaving 3 bases not matched to a gene.

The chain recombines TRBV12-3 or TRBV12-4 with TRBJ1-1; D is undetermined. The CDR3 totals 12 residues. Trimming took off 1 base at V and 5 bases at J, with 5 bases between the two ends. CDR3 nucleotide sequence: TGTGCCAGCAGTTTAGGTCAGACTGAAGCTTTCTTT. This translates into CASSLGQTEAFF.

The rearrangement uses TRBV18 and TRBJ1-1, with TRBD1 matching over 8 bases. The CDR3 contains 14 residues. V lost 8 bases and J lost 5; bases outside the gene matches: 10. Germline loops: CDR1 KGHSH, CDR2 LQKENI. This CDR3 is CASTYNQGATEAFF. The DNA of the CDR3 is TGTGCCAGCACTTACAATCAGGGGGCTACTGAAGCTTTCTTT. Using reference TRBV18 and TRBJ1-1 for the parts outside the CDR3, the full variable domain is NAGVMQNPRHLVRRRGQEARLRCSPMKGHSHVYWYRQLPEEGLKFMVYLQKENIIDESGMPKERFSAEFPKEGPSILRIQQVVRGDSAAYFCASTYNQGATEAFFGQGTRLTVV.

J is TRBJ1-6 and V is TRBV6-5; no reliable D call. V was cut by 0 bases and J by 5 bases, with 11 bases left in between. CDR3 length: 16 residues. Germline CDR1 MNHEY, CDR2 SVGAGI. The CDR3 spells CASSYSSRGDNSPLHF. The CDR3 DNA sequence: TGTGCCAGCAGTTACTCCTCTCGGGGTGATAATTCACCCCTCCACTTT.

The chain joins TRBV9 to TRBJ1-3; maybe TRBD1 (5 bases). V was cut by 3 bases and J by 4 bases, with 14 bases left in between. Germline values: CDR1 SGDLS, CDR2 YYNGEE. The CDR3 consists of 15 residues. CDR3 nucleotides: TGTGCCAGCAGCGCTAGACAGACTTCCGGAAACACCATATATTTT. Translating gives CASSARQTSGNTIYF.

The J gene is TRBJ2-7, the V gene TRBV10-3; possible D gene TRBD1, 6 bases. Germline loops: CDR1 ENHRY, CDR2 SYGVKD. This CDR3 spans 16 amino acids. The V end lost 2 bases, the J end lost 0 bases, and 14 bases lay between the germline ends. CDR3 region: CAISEGGRSVSYEQYF. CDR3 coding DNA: TGTGCCATCAGTGAGGGGGGCAGGTCGGTCTCCTACGAGCAGTACTTC.

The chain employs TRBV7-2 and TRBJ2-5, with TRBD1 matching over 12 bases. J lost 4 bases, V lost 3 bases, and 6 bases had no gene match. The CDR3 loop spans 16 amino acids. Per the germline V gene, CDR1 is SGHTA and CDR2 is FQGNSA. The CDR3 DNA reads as TGTGCCAGCAGCTTGACGGGACAGGGGGCGCGAGAGACCCAGTACTTC. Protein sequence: CASSLTGQGARETQYF.

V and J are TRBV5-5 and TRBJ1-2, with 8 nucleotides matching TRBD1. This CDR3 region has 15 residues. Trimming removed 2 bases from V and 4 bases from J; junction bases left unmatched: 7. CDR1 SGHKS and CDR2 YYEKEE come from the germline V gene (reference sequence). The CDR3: CASSFTGTGGYGYTF. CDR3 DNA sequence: TGTGCCAGCAGCTTCACCGGGACAGGCGGCTATGGCTACACCTTC.

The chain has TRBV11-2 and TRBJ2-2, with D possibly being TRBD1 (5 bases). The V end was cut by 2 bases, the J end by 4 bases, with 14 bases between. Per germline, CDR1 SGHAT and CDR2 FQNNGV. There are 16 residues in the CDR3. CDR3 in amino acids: CASSLTIGVSTGELFF. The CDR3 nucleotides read TGTGCCAGCAGCTTAACAATAGGGGTTAGCACCGGGGAGCTGTTTTTT.

The CDR3 DNA follows: TGTGCCAGCAGCCAAATAAGAGGCACCGCCTCACCCCTCCACTTT. Protein sequence: CASSQIRGTASPLHF. This sequence joins TRBV3-1 (or the pseudogene TRBV3-2) and TRBJ1-6; D gene unclear. Trimming removed 2 bases at V and 10 bases at J, with 15 bases between. The CDR3 sequence is 15 residues long. From germline, CDR1 is LGHDT and CDR2 YNNKEL (reference sequence).

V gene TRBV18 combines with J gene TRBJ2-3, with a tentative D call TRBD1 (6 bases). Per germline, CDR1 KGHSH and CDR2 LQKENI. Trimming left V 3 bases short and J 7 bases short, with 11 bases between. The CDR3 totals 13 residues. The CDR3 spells CASSPGQPNTQYF. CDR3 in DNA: TGTGCCAGCTCACCTGGACAGCCCAATACGCAGTATTTT.

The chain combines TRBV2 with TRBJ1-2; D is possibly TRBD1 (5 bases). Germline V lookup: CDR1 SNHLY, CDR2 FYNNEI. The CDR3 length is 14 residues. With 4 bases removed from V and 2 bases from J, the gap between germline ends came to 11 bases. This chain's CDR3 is CASSVGQGNYGYTF. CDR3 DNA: TGTGCCAGCAGTGTCGGGCAGGGCAACTATGGCTACACCTTC.

This CDR3 reads CSISFQTGSTEAFF. CDR3 nucleotides: TGCAGCATTTCCTTCCAAACGGGAAGTACTGAAGCTTTCTTT. The gene calls are TRBV29-1 and TRBJ1-1; D unclear. Trimming took off 8 bases at V and 5 bases at J, with 21 bases between the two ends. CDR1 is SQVTM, CDR2 ANQGSEA, per germline. The CDR3 has 14 residues.

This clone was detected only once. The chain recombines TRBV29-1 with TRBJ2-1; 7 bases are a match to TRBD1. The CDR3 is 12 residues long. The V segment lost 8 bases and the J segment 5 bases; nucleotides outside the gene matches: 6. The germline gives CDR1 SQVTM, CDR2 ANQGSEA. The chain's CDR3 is CSLRDRHNEQFF. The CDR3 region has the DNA TGCAGCCTCCGGGACAGACACAATGAGCAGTTCTTC.

This chain's CDR3 is CASSLFYAGQSSYNEQFF. The DNA of the CDR3 is TGTGCCAGCAGCTTATTCTACGCGGGACAGAGCTCCTACAATGAGCAGTTCTTC. The chain uses TRBV7-3 and TRBJ2-1, with D perhaps TRBD1 (7 bases). V was shortened by 2 bases and J by 0 bases, with 17 bases between the two germline ends. This CDR3 spans 18 amino acids. Germline V gene data show CDR1 as SGHTA and CDR2 as FQGTGA.